A single sample gave rise to the 17 T cell receptor beta chains below, sequenced in a study of OX40 agonist ivuxolimab in advanced cancers. Profiled with immunoSEQ multiplex PCR; TCRdb holds only in-frame clones, not every one. Among over 35,000 clones listed, 74% were seen once. The sample consisted of CD4+ or CD8+ T cells sorted from blood, taken in a trial of the OX40 agonist ivuxolimab. The receptors were gathered from an adult with an advanced solid tumor such as melanoma, head and neck, liver or kidney cancer.

This clone appeared a single time. The chain combines TRBV7-9 with TRBJ1-2; maybe TRBD1 (5 bases). The ends were cut back, 5 bases at V and 8 bases at J, with 15 bases in the middle. CDR1 and CDR2 from the germline V gene are SEHNR and FQNEAQ (reference sequence). The CDR3 has 13 amino acids. The CDR3 bases are TGTGCCAGCAGCCCTCAGGGACTGGTGGGCTACACCTTC. It specifies CASSPQGLVGYTF. The full variable domain, completed using reference TRBV7-9 and TRBJ1-2, is DTGVSQNPRHKITKRGQNVTFRCDPISEHNRLYWYRQTLGQGPEFLTYFQNEAQLEKSRLLSDRFSAERPKGSFSTLEIQRTEQGDSAMYLCASSPQGLVGYTFGSGTRLTVV.

V is TRBV5-6 and J is TRBJ2-1, with D possibly matching TRBD2 (6 bases). This CDR3 has 13 amino acids. Germline V gives CDR1 SGHDT, CDR2 YYEEEE. Trimming removed 2 bases from V and 6 bases from J, with 9 bases in between. The CDR3 sequence is CASSLFGSNEQFF. DNA for the CDR3: TGTGCCAGCAGCTTATTCGGGAGCAATGAGCAGTTCTTC. The full variable domain, its missing parts supplied by reference TRBV5-6 and TRBJ2-1, is DAGVTQSPTHLIKTRGQQVTLRCSPKSGHDTVSWYQQALGQGPQFIFQYYEEEERQRGNFPDRFSGHQFPNYSSELNVNALLLGDSALYLCASSLFGSNEQFFGPGTRLTVL.

The chain joins TRBV19 to TRBJ1-3, with a tentative D call TRBD1 (6 bases). The CDR3 runs to 13 residues. The germline V gene encodes CDR1 LNHDA and CDR2 SQIVND (reference sequence). The V end was cut by 9 bases, the J end by 3 bases, with 12 bases between. The CDR3 loop is CASGQIRGNTIYF. CDR3 nucleotide sequence: TGTGCCAGCGGACAGATCCGTGGAAACACCATATATTTT.

This clone was counted a few times. One base away lies a much larger clone, so this may be a sequencing read error. This same CDR3 is encoded by further DNA sequences in the sample. The CDR3 loop is CASSLTYGYTF. In DNA form, the CDR3 reads TGTGCCAGCAGCTTAACATATGGCTACACCTTC. V is TRBV11-3 and J is TRBJ1-2; no definite D call. Trimming removed 2 bases from V and 5 bases from J, with 3 bases in between. CDR3 length: 11 residues. Per germline, CDR1 SGHNT and CDR2 YENEEA. Looking up the rest from reference TRBV11-3 and TRBJ1-2 gives the full variable domain: EAGVVQSPRYKIIEKKQPVAFWCNPISGHNTLYWYLQNLGQGPELLIRYENEEAVDDSQLPKDRFSAERLKGVDSTLKIQPAELGDSAVYLCASSLTYGYTFGSGTRLTVV.

The V call is TRBV19, the J call TRBJ1-1; D is ambiguous. The CDR3 totals 15 residues. Germline V gene data show CDR1 as LNHDA and CDR2 as SQIVND (reference sequence). Deletions cut 8 bases from V and 4 bases from J, with 20 bases between. The CDR3 loop reads CASLTLGGAGTEAFF. For the CDR3, the DNA is TGTGCCAGTCTAACATTGGGAGGCGCCGGCACTGAAGCTTTCTTT.

The genes are TRBV5-1 and TRBJ2-7; D is possibly TRBD1 or TRBD2 (9 bases each). V lost 3 bases and J lost 7, with 23 bases in between. CDR1 is SGHRS, CDR2 YFSETQ, per germline. The CDR3 sequence is 16 residues long. CDR3 protein: CASSSSQGAGGREQYF. In nucleotides, the CDR3 is TGCGCCAGCAGCTCCTCACAGGGGGCGGGGGGGCGAGAGCAGTACTTC.

This rearrangement joins TRBV6-5 to TRBJ1-2; 7 bases agree with TRBD1. CDR1 MNHEY and CDR2 SVGAGI come from the germline V gene. This CDR3 region has 13 residues. Unmatched junction bases numbered 8, after V lost 8 bases and J lost 5 bases. The DNA of the CDR3 is TGTGCCAGCTCCCCGGGACAGAAGTATGGCTACACCTTC. This sequence encodes CASSPGQKYGYTF.

The CDR3, as DNA: TGTGCCAGCAGTGAACGAAGGGGAATGGAGACCCAGTACTTC. Amino acid sequence: CASSERRGMETQYF. The genes are TRBV6-1 and TRBJ2-5, with a tentative D call TRBD1 (5 bases). Germline V gives CDR1 MNHNS, CDR2 SASEGT. Trimming cost V 2 bases and J 5 bases, with 12 bases left between them. CDR3 length: 14 residues.

This clone was counted only a few times. The rearrangement links TRBV5-1 to TRBJ2-1; 12 bases align to TRBD2. V shed 3 bases, J shed 7 bases, and the junction held 8 bases outside the gene matches. The CDR3 is made up of 16 amino acids. Germline CDR1 SGHRS, CDR2 YFSETQ. The CDR3 is CASSYDPLAGGNEQFF. The CDR3 bases are TGCGCCAGCAGCTACGATCCCCTAGCGGGGGGGAATGAGCAGTTCTTC.

The rearrangement links TRBV30 to TRBJ1-2; the D gene is possibly TRBD1 (5 bases). Germline CDR1 GTSNPN, CDR2 SVGIG (reference sequence). The CDR3 runs to 17 residues. The V end was cut by 2 bases, the J end by 1 base, with 20 bases between. In DNA form, the CDR3 reads TGTGCCTGGAGTCCGCTCGACACAGGACAACTTAACTATGGCTACACCTTC. This translates into CAWSPLDTGQLNYGYTF.

The chain employs TRBV5-1 and TRBJ2-3; 10 positions agree with TRBD2. The CDR3 has 15 residues. Germline CDR1 is SGHRS and CDR2 is YFSETQ. V shed 5 bases and J 2 bases; nucleotides not matched to a gene: 5. The CDR3 sequence is CASRLAGGSTDTQYF. In DNA, the CDR3 is TGCGCCAGCAGATTAGCGGGGGGTTCCACAGATACGCAGTATTTT.

This rearrangement joins TRBV2 to TRBJ1-2; D call uncertain. The CDR3 is 13 residues long. The germline CDR1 and CDR2 sequences are SNHLY and FYNNEI. Trimming left V 6 bases short and J 6 bases short, with 14 bases between. This CDR3 is CASSFESLHGYTF. Here the CDR3 DNA reads TGTGCCAGCAGCTTCGAAAGTCTTCATGGCTACACCTTC.

The chain uses TRBV6-5 and TRBJ1-3; no reliable D call. Between the trimmed V and J ends, which lost 5 bases and 8 bases, there was a span of 7 bases. The CDR3 loop spans 11 amino acids. The germline CDR1 and CDR2 sequences are MNHEY and SVGAGI. The CDR3 DNA follows: TGTGCCAGCAGTCAACGCGACACCATATATTTT. Protein sequence: CASSQRDTIYF.

The V call is TRBV29-1, the J call TRBJ2-3, with 13 bases fitting TRBD2. Germline V lookup: CDR1 SQVTM, CDR2 ANQGSEA. The CDR3 is 15 amino acids. V was pared by 6 bases and J by 9 bases, with 12 bases of the junction left unmatched. The CDR3 spells CSVAWGTSGANTQYF. CDR3 nucleotide sequence: TGCAGCGTCGCCTGGGGGACTAGCGGGGCAAACACGCAGTATTTT.

This chain uses TRBV5-1 with TRBJ2-3; 11 nucleotides line up with TRBD2. The V gene's germline CDR1 is SGHRS and CDR2 YFSETQ. The CDR3 consists of 18 residues. J was trimmed by 0 bases and V by 0 bases; bases with no gene match: 6. This CDR3 is CASSLGSSGGPSTDTQYF. CDR3 nucleotide sequence: TGCGCCAGCAGCTTGGGGTCTAGCGGGGGGCCTAGCACAGATACGCAGTATTTT. Drawing the rest from reference TRBV5-1 and TRBJ2-3, the complete variable domain is KAGVTQTPRYLIKTRGQQVTLSCSPISGHRSVSWYQQTPGQGLQFLFEYFSETQRNKGNFPGRFSGRQFSNSRSEMNVSTLELGDSALYLCASSLGSSGGPSTDTQYFGPGTRLTVL.

This clone turned up a few times. This chain joins TRBV5-6 and TRBJ2-1; 8 bases fit TRBD2. Germline V gene data show CDR1 as SGHDT and CDR2 as YYEEEE. This CDR3 contains 16 residues. V lost 1 base, J lost 6 bases, and 9 bases stayed unmatched. The CDR3 spells CASSLNMGLGANEQFF. The CDR3 nucleotides are TGTGCCAGCAGCTTGAATATGGGACTAGGGGCCAATGAGCAGTTCTTC.

In its sample, this clone was seen a few times. The chain recombines TRBV10-1 with TRBJ2-7; perhaps TRBD1 as D (5 bases). This CDR3 has 12 residues. V lost 3 bases to trimming and J lost 2 bases, with 5 bases between them. Germline V CDR1 and CDR2: WNHNN, SYGVQD (reference sequence). CDR3 loop: CASSDRAYEQYV. In DNA form, the CDR3 reads TGCGCCAGCAGTGACAGGGCCTACGAGCAGTACGTC.